This TCR beta chain was obtained from a study of cytomegalovirus exposure and HLA in healthy donors. Study information: Genetic ancestry analysis placed approximately 78% of the 410 or so donors that were genotyped in the Caucasian-associated cluster. Study outcomes and limitations: It is likely that the observed cluster of highly shared sequence variants was a sequencing artifact. Some TCR beta chains (roughly 160 of them) were listed as cytomegalovirus-associated.

This clone was picked up a small number of times. The antigen remains unidentified. Primers: 60 Vbeta forward and 13 Jbeta reverse. Methods used by the authors: Later work found 80 million to 85 million unique TCR beta chains, with about 10 million shared. This table comes from immunoSEQ multiplex PCR, and its TCRdb copy is limited to in-frame clones, with some not included. That table supplies the V and J calls and clone size; D and trimming were determined from the DNA. The repertoire has about 160,000 clones, approximately 74% of them found once; the top ten carry approximately 2.8%. Germline CDR1 is LNHNV and CDR2 is YYDKDF (reference sequence). Trimming at V came to 5 bases and at J to 8 bases, leaving 16 bases not matched to a gene. This CDR3 is built from 17 residues.

The TCR was taken from a woman aged 25 to 45 in good health and CMV-seronegative. The V call is TRBV15, the J call TRBJ2-1, with 9 nucleotides matching TRBD2. Material: PBMCs. The CDR3 nucleotides read TGTGCCACCAGCCCTCAGCCCCCTAGCGGGATTTATGATGAGCAGTTCTTC. This gives the protein CATSPQPPSGIYDEQFF.